This TCR beta chain was documented in a study of regulatory T cells in long-lasting Graves disease. Points from the study as a whole: TCR diversity in persistent Graves' patients was below that of newly diagnosed ones.

Germline CDR1 is MNHNS and CDR2 is SASEGT. The CDR3 length is 15 residues. Trimming cost V 6 bases and J 4 bases; bases outside gene matches: 10. The time point here: newly diagnosed GD, antithyroid drugs for less than 3 months. The TCR library was prepared using RNA isolated from PBMCs. This clonotype was recorded many times. Its antigen is undetermined. Relying on iRepertoire HTBI primers and Arm-PCR of CDR3 regions, the team built TCR beta libraries. TCRdb re-called the multiplex PCR reads with MiXCR, one entry per CDR3 protein. The data show 350,000 to 500,000 distinct CDR3 sequences, with about 16% seen just once and approximately 11% held by the top ten. This sample was shared with a second study, whose subject was T cells in Graves' hyperthyroidism and ophthalmopathy. Turning to that study: Most expanded thyroid clonotypes above 0.001 recurred in blood.

This chain uses TRBV6-1 with TRBJ1-1; 8 bases fit TRBD1. The receptor was derived from a woman aged 25 to 39 with Graves disease. Sequencing used peripheral blood mononuclear cells (PBMCs), obtained at new diagnosis, from a patient treated with antithyroid drugs. The CDR3 here is CASRRTGTGITEAFF. For the CDR3, the DNA is TGTGCCAGCAGGAGAACCGGGACAGGCATCACTGAAGCTTTCTTT.